This TCR beta chain derives from a study of PD-1 blockade in classical Hodgkin lymphoma. General observations from the study: Diversity similar to that of newly diagnosed patients was seen at baseline in complete responders.

Repertoires were generated with immunoSEQ multiplex PCR, while TCRdb's copy carries only in-frame clones and drops some. Altogether around 13,000 clones are present, around four fifths being singletons, with the ten largest covering roughly 24%. For this clone: Its antigen remains unidentified.

Every single patient, without exception, relapsed after autologous stem cell transplantation, and brentuximab vedotin exposure varied. The receptor comes from a human donor with classical Hodgkin lymphoma. The sequenced sample was peripheral blood mononuclear cells (PBMCs), obtained at baseline.

The CDR3 region has the DNA TGTGCCAGCTCACCAAGAGGACACGCGGGCGGTGAAGCTTTCTTT. Its translation: CASSPRGHAGGEAFF. The chain joins TRBV18 to TRBJ1-1; possibly TRBD1 for D (5 bases). Per the germline V gene, CDR1 is KGHSH and CDR2 is LQKENI. The V end was cut by 2 bases, the J end by 7 bases, with 17 bases between. This CDR3 region has 15 residues.